This T cell receptor (beta chain) was retrieved from a study of T-cell reconstitution after alpha-beta-depleted transplantation in children. In this sample, this clonotype turned up many times. The antigen is undetermined. Study-level results: Expanded graft clones, several hundred of them, were reportedly the source of alpha-beta T cells about two months after transplant. At the one-year point after transplant, T-cell counts and TCRbeta diversity were found to come mostly from T cells that had been newly produced. Recipient T cells and thymic progenitors that survived were the source of the high TCRbeta diversity seen at day 60 in some patients.

The V gene's germline CDR1 is MNHEY and CDR2 SVGEGT. The CDR3 covers 15 residues. With 4 bases removed from V and 0 bases from J, the gap between germline ends came to 9 bases. Preparing the TCRbeta library involved the use of unique molecular identifiers. TCRdb called the PCR reads again in MiXCR, with one record for every CDR3 protein. The sample contains over 150,000 distinct CDR3 sequences, roughly 6.6% of which appear only once. The chain recombines TRBV6-2 or TRBV6-3 with TRBJ2-2; tentative D call: TRBD1 (5 bases). Material: PBMCs, obtained before TCRalphabeta/CD19-depleted stem cell transplant. The TCR sequence derives from a boy younger than 10 with acute lymphoblastic leukemia, due to receive a stem cell transplant. CDR3 residues: CASSSQGANTGELFF. The CDR3 DNA is TGTGCCAGCAGTTCCCAGGGTGCGAACACCGGGGAGCTGTTTTTT.